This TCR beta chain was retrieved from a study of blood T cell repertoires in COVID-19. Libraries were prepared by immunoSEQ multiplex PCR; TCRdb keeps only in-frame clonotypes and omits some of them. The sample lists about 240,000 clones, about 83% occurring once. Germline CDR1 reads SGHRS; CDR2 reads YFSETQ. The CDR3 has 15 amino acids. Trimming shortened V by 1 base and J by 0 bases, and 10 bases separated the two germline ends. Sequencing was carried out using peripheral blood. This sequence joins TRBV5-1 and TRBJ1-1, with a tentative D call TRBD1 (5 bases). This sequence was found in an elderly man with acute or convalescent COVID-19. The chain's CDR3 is CASSLLRGLNTEAFF. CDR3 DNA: TGCGCCAGCAGCTTGTTGCGGGGCTTGAACACTGAAGCTTTCTTT.